The 4 T cell receptor beta chains below come from one sample, sequenced in a study of regulatory T cells in long-lasting Graves disease. Libraries of TCR beta came from iRepertoire HTBI primers plus Arm-PCR of CDR3 regions. TCRdb re-analysed the multiplex PCR reads in MiXCR, keeping a single row per CDR3 protein. The sample has hundreds of thousands of distinct CDR3 sequences, about 20% seen once. Time point specified: persistent/refractory GD, antithyroid drugs over 5 years with positive TRAb. The TCR library was made from RNA that had been extracted from PBMCs in TRIzol. Sequences were derived from peripheral blood mononuclear cells (PBMCs), sampled when the disease was refractory, from a patient treated with antithyroid drugs. Receptor source: a female donor with Graves disease.

This clonotype was counted a few times. The chain links TRBV3-2 to TRBJ1-5; the table's D call TRBD1 went unverified against the DNA. TRBV3-2 is flagged as a pseudogene. CDR3 length: 19 amino acids. This CDR3 reads CASSYDREGSPDSNQPQHF. The CDR3 DNA reads as TGTGCCAGCAGCTATGACAGGGAAGGATCCCCCGATAGCAATCAGCCCCAGCATTTT.

This clonotype appeared a few times. The rearrangement links TRBV7-9 to TRBJ2-2; weak D call: TRBD2 (5 bases). From germline, CDR1 is SEHNR and CDR2 FQNEAQ (reference sequence). The CDR3 loop spans 16 amino acids. Trimming pared 6 bases from V and 4 bases from J, leaving 18 bases between. This CDR3 is CASRSRLDGGTGELFF. CDR3 DNA: TGTGCCAGCAGGTCCCGTCTAGACGGAGGCACCGGGGAGCTGTTTTTT.

V gene TRBV5-4 combines with J gene TRBJ1-1; D is perhaps TRBD1 (5 bases). The V gene lost 0 bases and the J gene lost 0 bases, with 9 bases spanning the gap. This CDR3 is 15 amino acids long. From germline, CDR1 is SGHNT and CDR2 YYREEE (reference sequence). The CDR3 DNA is TGTGCCAGCAGCTTGGTTGCGGACATGAACACTGAAGCTTTCTTT. Amino acids: CASSLVADMNTEAFF.

The sample holds a few counts of this clonotype. The J gene is TRBJ1-6, the V gene TRBV20-1; D perhaps matches TRBD1 (5 bases). This CDR3 has 16 residues. Trimming took 2 bases from V and 3 from J, leaving 14 bases between them. Germline CDR1 and CDR2: DFQATT and SNEGSKA (reference sequence). CDR3 in amino acids: CSARQGAVLYNSPLHF. The CDR3, as DNA: TGCAGTGCTAGACAAGGGGCGGTACTCTATAATTCACCCCTCCACTTT.